This passage covers 2 T cell receptor beta chains from one sample sequenced in a study of post-analysis software for immune sequencing data. These receptors have no known antigen. General study findings and limits: Five or six TRBV segments, TRBV5-6, TRBV5-1 and TRBV20-1 among them, were found more frequent in patients than controls.

The library was made from cDNA and included unique molecular identifiers. TCRdb recomputed calls from the PCR reads with MiXCR, one row per CDR3 protein. Found here are approximately 690,000 distinct CDR3 sequences, about 60% of them singletons; the top ten hold about 11%. The sample consisted of blood. The receptors come from a girl between 2 and 10 years old with multiple sclerosis.

This chain joins TRBV10-2 and TRBJ2-3; D unclear. Trimming stripped 2 bases from V and 6 bases from J, with 9 bases between. CDR1 and CDR2 (germline): WSHSY, SAAADI. The CDR3 is 13 residues long. The CDR3 spells CASSERPGDTQYF. CDR3 DNA: TGCGCCAGCAGTGAGAGGCCCGGTGATACGCAGTATTTT.

This chain links TRBV5-1 with TRBJ2-5; maybe TRBD2 (7 bases). The CDR3 contains 13 residues. V was pared by 4 bases and J by 5 bases, with 12 bases between. Looked up from germline, CDR1 is SGHRS and CDR2 is YFSETQ. CDR3 DNA sequence: TGCGCCAGCAGCGGGGGGGCTGGGGAGACCCAGTACTTC. Encoded protein: CASSGGAGETQYF.